This T cell receptor beta chain was identified during a study of OX40 agonist ivuxolimab in advanced cancers. Baseline was the first blood sampling point, followed by cycle 4 day 1 and cycle 7 day 1. The CDR3 has 15 residues. CDR1 is SGHTA, CDR2 FQGNSA, per germline. V lost 0 bases and J 5 bases, leaving 13 bases between the germline ends. Only in-frame clones appear in the TCRdb table, and some are missing; sequencing was by immunoSEQ multiplex PCR. The sample records 77,000 or so clones, more than 75% being singletons. Sequences were derived from CD4+ or CD8+ T cells sorted from blood, sampled in a trial of the OX40 agonist ivuxolimab. The chain combines TRBV7-2 with TRBJ2-5; weak D call: TRBD1 (6 bases). The TCR originated in an adult with an advanced solid tumor such as melanoma, head and neck, liver or kidney cancer. CDR3: CASSLALPGVETQYF. The CDR3, as DNA: TGTGCCAGCAGCTTAGCGCTACCAGGGGTGGAGACCCAGTACTTC.